This entry lists 20 T cell receptor beta chains sequenced from one sample in a study of blood T cell repertoires in COVID-19. Clones were sequenced by immunoSEQ multiplex PCR, and TCRdb holds only the in-frame ones, with some missing. Here the sample spans around 260,000 clones, 86% being singletons. Sequencing was carried out using peripheral blood. These receptors came from a woman aged 25 to 39 with active or convalescent COVID-19.

The genes are TRBV7-9 and TRBJ1-1; TRBD1 might be the D (5 bases). CDR3 length: 15 residues. V lost 2 bases to trimming and J lost 4 bases, with 14 bases between them. Germline CDR1 SEHNR, CDR2 FQNEAQ (reference sequence). The chain's CDR3 is CASSLTRGKGTEAFF. Here the CDR3 DNA reads TGTGCCAGCAGCTTAACTCGGGGGAAAGGCACTGAAGCTTTCTTT.

V and J are TRBV10-1 and TRBJ1-4, with D possibly matching TRBD1 (5 bases). Between the trimmed V and J ends, which lost 9 bases and 0 bases, there was a span of 29 bases. Germline CDR1 reads WNHNN; CDR2 reads SYGVQD (reference sequence). This CDR3 has 20 residues. CDR3 sequence: CASTQFPTRGTPATNEKLFF. The CDR3 region has the DNA TGCGCCAGTACCCAATTCCCAACACGGGGGACGCCTGCAACTAATGAAAAACTGTTTTTT.

The chain recombines TRBV3-1 (or the pseudogene TRBV3-2) with TRBJ2-4, with 10 positions matching TRBD2. V shed 3 bases, J shed 8 bases, and the junction held 10 bases outside the gene matches. Germline lookup yields CDR1 LGHDT and CDR2 YNNKEL (reference sequence). The CDR3 totals 16 residues. The CDR3 DNA reads as TGTGCCAGCAGCCAGGGAGCGGGGGGGATCTATGACATTCAGTACTTC. It specifies CASSQGAGGIYDIQYF.

This clone came up a few times. This sample also contains other DNA sequences that code for the same CDR3. The chain combines TRBV5-1 with TRBJ1-1; weak D call: TRBD1 (5 bases). The V gene's germline CDR1 is SGHRS and CDR2 YFSETQ. This CDR3 region has 14 residues. The ends were cut back, 0 bases at V and 1 base at J, with 7 bases in the middle. CDR3 protein: CASSLGQPNTEAFF. CDR3 bases: TGCGCCAGCAGCTTGGGACAGCCGAACACTGAAGCTTTCTTT. Full variable domain (missing parts from reference TRBV5-1 and TRBJ1-1): KAGVTQTPRYLIKTRGQQVTLSCSPISGHRSVSWYQQTPGQGLQFLFEYFSETQRNKGNFPGRFSGRQFSNSRSEMNVSTLELGDSALYLCASSLGQPNTEAFFGQGTRLTVV.

The chain is built from TRBV2 and TRBJ2-2, with 7 bases matching TRBD2. V shed 7 bases and J 2 bases; nucleotides not matched to a gene: 7. This CDR3 has 15 residues. From germline, CDR1 is SNHLY and CDR2 FYNNEI. CDR3 loop: CASNGGRLNTGELFF. DNA of the CDR3: TGTGCCAGCAATGGCGGGAGACTAAACACCGGGGAGCTGTTTTTT.

This chain connects TRBV11-1 to TRBJ2-3, with TRBD1 identical over 8 bases. Germline-derived CDR1 and CDR2 are SGHAT and FQDESV (reference sequence). V shed 5 bases, J shed 4 bases, and the junction held 11 bases outside the gene matches. This CDR3 has 16 amino acids. The CDR3 DNA is TGTGCCAGCAGCCCGCGGACAGGGCGGACATCAGATACGCAGTATTTT. Protein sequence: CASSPRTGRTSDTQYF.

The chain employs TRBV6-2 or TRBV6-3 and TRBJ1-1, with a weak D call TRBD1 (5 bases). From germline, CDR1 is MNHEY and CDR2 SVGEGT. V was trimmed by 0 bases and J by 5 bases, leaving 13 bases between them. This CDR3 has 15 amino acids. CDR3 loop: CASSYSVAGRTEAFF. In nucleotides, the CDR3 is TGTGCCAGCAGTTACTCGGTCGCAGGGCGGACTGAAGCTTTCTTT.

V and J are TRBV28 and TRBJ1-2; TRBD1 might be the D (6 bases). Trimming cost V 5 bases and J 1 base, with 14 bases left between them. Per germline, CDR1 MDHEN and CDR2 SYDVKM. The CDR3 length is 15 residues. The CDR3 spells CASSPRRGSNYGYTF. The CDR3 DNA reads TGTGCCAGCAGTCCGCGCAGGGGAAGTAACTATGGCTACACCTTC.

This rearrangement joins TRBV6-5 to TRBJ1-3, with TRBD1 identical over 7 bases. CDR3 length: 14 amino acids. Losses at the gene ends were 6 bases for V and 7 bases for J; bases not matched to a gene: 9. Germline V gene lookup returns CDR1 MNHEY and CDR2 SVGAGI. The CDR3 sequence is CASSRTGSVNTIYF. In DNA, the CDR3 is TGTGCCAGCAGCCGGACAGGATCGGTGAACACCATATATTTT.

The V call is TRBV6-5, the J call TRBJ2-5; TRBD1 might be the D (6 bases). Germline loops: CDR1 MNHEY, CDR2 SVGAGI. V dropped 6 bases and J dropped 5 bases, with 13 bases sitting between them. The CDR3 is made up of 13 amino acids. CDR3 loop: CASSRKRGETQYF. Written as DNA, the CDR3 is TGTGCCAGCAGCCGGAAGAGGGGGGAGACCCAGTACTTC.

The chain is built from TRBV5-3 and TRBJ1-6, with 8 bases lining up with TRBD1. TRBV5-3 is classed as an ORF, of uncertain function. V lost 1 base to trimming and J lost 6 bases; unmatched junction nucleotides: 18. This CDR3 is 20 amino acids long. CDR3 DNA: TGTGCCAGAAGCTTGTTTGTTGGGACAGGTCCTACCTTGGGTAATTCACCCCTCCACTTT. As protein: CARSLFVGTGPTLGNSPLHF.

This sequence joins TRBV5-1 and TRBJ2-2; D not resolved. Germline V CDR1 and CDR2: SGHRS, YFSETQ. V lost 4 bases to trimming and J lost 0 bases, with 4 bases between them. The CDR3 contains 13 residues. The CDR3 protein is CASSTANTGELFF. The DNA of the CDR3 is TGCGCCAGCAGCACGGCGAACACCGGGGAGCTGTTTTTT.

V and J are TRBV4-3 and TRBJ2-1; no clear D. The CDR3 consists of 13 residues. Looked up from germline, CDR1 is LGHNA and CDR2 is YSLEER. Trimming stripped 4 bases from V and 3 bases from J, with 7 bases between. The DNA of the CDR3 is TGCGCCAGCAGCCTAGCCGTCTACAATGAGCAGTTCTTC. Its translation: CASSLAVYNEQFF.

This chain links TRBV5-6 with TRBJ1-1; no reliable D call. V shed 4 bases and J shed 13 bases, with 20 bases lying between them. CDR3 length equals 13 residues. Per germline, CDR1 SGHDT and CDR2 YYEEEE. The CDR3 DNA follows: TGTGCCAGCAGCCTTGGACGGCGCCCGAGCGGTTTCTTT. Its protein product is CASSLGRRPSGFF. The full variable domain, completed using reference TRBV5-6 and TRBJ1-1, is DAGVTQSPTHLIKTRGQQVTLRCSPKSGHDTVSWYQQALGQGPQFIFQYYEEEERQRGNFPDRFSGHQFPNYSSELNVNALLLGDSALYLCASSLGRRPSGFFGQGTRLTVV.

CDR3: CASSLSGGPYEQYF. As DNA, the CDR3 is TGTGCCAGCAGCCTATCAGGGGGCCCCTACGAGCAGTACTTC. The chain links TRBV27 to TRBJ2-7, with TRBD1 matching 8 bases. The CDR3 is 14 amino acids. V lost 6 bases and J lost 2; bases outside the gene matches: 6. Germline V gene sequence: CDR1 MNHEY, CDR2 SMNVEV (reference sequence).

This clone was seen only a few times. This chain connects TRBV7-9 to TRBJ2-2; 10 positions match TRBD1. Germline lookup yields CDR1 SEHNR and CDR2 FQNEAQ (reference sequence). The CDR3 has 18 amino acids. V shed 5 bases and J 0 bases; nucleotides not matched to a gene: 9. As DNA, the CDR3 is TGTGCCAGCAGCCCTGACAGGGGGCTAATCACGAACACCGGGGAGCTGTTTTTT. It yields the protein CASSPDRGLITNTGELFF.

Worth noting for this clone: Other DNA sequences in the same sample also yield this CDR3. The V gene is TRBV2, the J gene TRBJ2-5; tentative D call: TRBD2 (5 bases). Germline V gene sequence: CDR1 SNHLY, CDR2 FYNNEI. The CDR3 covers 16 residues. With 6 bases removed from V and 1 base from J, the gap between germline ends came to 18 bases. The CDR3 here is CASSSRGSPLQETQYF. Written as DNA, the CDR3 is TGTGCCAGCAGCTCTCGGGGTTCACCCCTCCAAGAGACCCAGTACTTC.

The chain combines TRBV7-2 with TRBJ2-3; D is perhaps TRBD2 (5 bases). CDR1 and CDR2 (germline): SGHTA, FQGNSA. This CDR3 comprises 16 residues. The V end lost 1 base, the J end lost 2 bases, and 13 bases lay between the germline ends. The CDR3 DNA reads TGTGCCAGCAGCTTAGGACAACAGAGGGACACAGATACGCAGTATTTT. Translating gives CASSLGQQRDTDTQYF.

For this clone: The germline gene is not matched at one end of the junction; a read error may be the cause. This chain uses TRBV29-1 with TRBJ1-1; 10 nucleotides align to TRBD1. Germline V gene lookup returns CDR1 SQVTM and CDR2 ANQGSEA. This CDR3 comprises 14 residues. This chain's CDR3 is CSVEGQGGYTEAFF. The CDR3 coding sequence is TGCAGCGTCGAAGGACAGGGGGGATACACTGAAGCTTTCTTT.

DNA for the CDR3: TGTGCCAGCAGCCAGGGGAGTTACGATGAGCAGTTCTTC. It codes for CASSQGSYDEQFF. This chain connects TRBV7-2 to TRBJ2-1, with D perhaps TRBD1 (6 bases). The V and J ends lost 5 bases and 8 bases respectively, with 13 bases between them. The germline CDR1 and CDR2 sequences are SGHTA and FQGNSA. This CDR3 is built from 13 residues. The whole variable domain, remainder taken from reference TRBV7-2 and TRBJ2-1, is GAGVSQSPSNKVTEKGKDVELRCDPISGHTALYWYRQSLGQGLEFLIYFQGNSAPDKSGLPSDRFSAERTGGSVSTLTIQRTQQEDSAVYLCASSQGSYDEQFFGPGTRLTVL.